This TCR beta chain stems from a study of T cells in localized non-small cell lung cancer. Study conclusions and caveats: Greater T cell density in blood accompanied longer overall survival. Uninvolved adjacent lung showed higher T cell clonality than tumor. Appearing in adjacent lung were a median approximately 57 of the top 100 tumor clones. Heterogeneity cannot be ruled out, as sequencing used one tumor region only.

Sequencing used immunoSEQ multiplex PCR; TCRdb keeps in-frame clones, though not all of them. Of about 24,000 clones in the sample, 88% were seen once. Of note for this clone: The target antigen is unknown.

V was clipped by 4 bases and J by 3 bases; unmatched bases: 7. The germline CDR1 and CDR2 sequences are MGHRA and YSYEKL. The CDR3 is 15 amino acids. The specimen comprised peripheral blood mononuclear cells, sampled before any cancer treatment. This TCR derives from a woman aged 40 to 75 with stage III lung adenocarcinoma. The rearrangement links TRBV4-1 to TRBJ2-7, with TRBD1 matching 9 bases. DNA of the CDR3: TGCGCCAGCAGCCCCTTTGGGGGACAGGGCTACGAGCAGTACTTC. This sequence encodes CASSPFGGQGYEQYF.